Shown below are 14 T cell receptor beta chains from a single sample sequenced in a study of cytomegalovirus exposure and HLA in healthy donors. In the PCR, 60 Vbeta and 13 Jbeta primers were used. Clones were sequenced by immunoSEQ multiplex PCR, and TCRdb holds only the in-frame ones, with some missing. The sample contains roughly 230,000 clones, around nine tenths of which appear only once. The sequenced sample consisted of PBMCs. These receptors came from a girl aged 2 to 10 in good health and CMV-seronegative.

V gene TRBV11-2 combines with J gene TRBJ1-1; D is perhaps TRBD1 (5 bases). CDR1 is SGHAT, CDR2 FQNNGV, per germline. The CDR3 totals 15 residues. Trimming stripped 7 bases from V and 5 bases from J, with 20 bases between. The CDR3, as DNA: TGTGCCAGCACACCAGGACAACCTGGATGGACTGAAGCTTTCTTT. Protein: CASTPGQPGWTEAFF.

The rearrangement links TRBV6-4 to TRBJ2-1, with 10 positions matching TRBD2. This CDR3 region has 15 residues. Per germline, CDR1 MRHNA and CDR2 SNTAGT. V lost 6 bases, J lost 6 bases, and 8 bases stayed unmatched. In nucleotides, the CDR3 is TGTGCCAGCAGCCCAGCGGGAGGGTCAGGCAATGAGCAGTTCTTC. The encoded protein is CASSPAGGSGNEQFF.

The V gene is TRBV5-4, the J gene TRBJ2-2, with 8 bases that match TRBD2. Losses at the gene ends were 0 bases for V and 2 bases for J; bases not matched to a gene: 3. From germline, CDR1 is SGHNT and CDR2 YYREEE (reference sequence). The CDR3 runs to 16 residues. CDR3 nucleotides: TGTGCCAGCAGCTTGGAAAGCGGGGGTAACACCGGGGAGCTGTTTTTT. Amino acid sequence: CASSLESGGNTGELFF.

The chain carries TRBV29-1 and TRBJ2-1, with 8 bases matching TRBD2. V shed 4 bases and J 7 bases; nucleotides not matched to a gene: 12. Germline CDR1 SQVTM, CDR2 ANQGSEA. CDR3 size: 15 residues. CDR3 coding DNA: TGCAGCGTTGTCGGTGGAGCGGGAGTGGAGAATGAGCAGTTCTTC. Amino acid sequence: CSVVGGAGVENEQFF.

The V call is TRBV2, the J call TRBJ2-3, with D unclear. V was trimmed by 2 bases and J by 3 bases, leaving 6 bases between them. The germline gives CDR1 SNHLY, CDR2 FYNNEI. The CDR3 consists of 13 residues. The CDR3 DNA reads TGTGCCAGCAGTGAAATCTTTACAGATACGCAGTATTTT. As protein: CASSEIFTDTQYF.

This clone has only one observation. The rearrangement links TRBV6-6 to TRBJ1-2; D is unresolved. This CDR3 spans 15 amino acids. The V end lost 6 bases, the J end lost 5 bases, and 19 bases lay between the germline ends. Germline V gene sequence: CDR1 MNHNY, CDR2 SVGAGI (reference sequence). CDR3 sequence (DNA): TGTGCCAGCAGCTACAGTTCTAACCGGGGTTATGGCTACACCTTC. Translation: CASSYSSNRGYGYTF.

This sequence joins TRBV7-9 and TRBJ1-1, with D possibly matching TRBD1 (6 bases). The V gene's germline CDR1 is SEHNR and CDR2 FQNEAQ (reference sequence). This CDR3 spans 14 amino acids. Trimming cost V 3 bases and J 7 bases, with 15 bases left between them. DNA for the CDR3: TGTGCCAGCAGCTTTTCTACAGGGAGGGGTGAAGCTTTCTTT. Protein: CASSFSTGRGEAFF.

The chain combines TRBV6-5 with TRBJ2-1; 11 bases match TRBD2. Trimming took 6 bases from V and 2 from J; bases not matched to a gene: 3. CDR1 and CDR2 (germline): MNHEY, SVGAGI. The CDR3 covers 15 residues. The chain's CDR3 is CASRLAGGPYNEQFF. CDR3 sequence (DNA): TGTGCCAGCAGGCTAGCGGGAGGCCCCTACAATGAGCAGTTCTTC.

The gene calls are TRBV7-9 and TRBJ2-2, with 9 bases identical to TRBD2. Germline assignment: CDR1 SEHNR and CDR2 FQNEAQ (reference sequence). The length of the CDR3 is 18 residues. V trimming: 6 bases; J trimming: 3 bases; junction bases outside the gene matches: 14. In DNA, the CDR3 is TGTGCCAGCAGGATACCGTTAGCGGGAGTCGGGGACACCGGGGAGCTGTTTTTT. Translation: CASRIPLAGVGDTGELFF.

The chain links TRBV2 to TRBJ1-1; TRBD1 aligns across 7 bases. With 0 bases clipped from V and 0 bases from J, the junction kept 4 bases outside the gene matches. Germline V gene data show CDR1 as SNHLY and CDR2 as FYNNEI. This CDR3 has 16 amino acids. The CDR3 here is CASSEAGRGMNTEAFF. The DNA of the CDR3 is TGTGCCAGCAGTGAAGCTGGCAGGGGGATGAACACTGAAGCTTTCTTT.

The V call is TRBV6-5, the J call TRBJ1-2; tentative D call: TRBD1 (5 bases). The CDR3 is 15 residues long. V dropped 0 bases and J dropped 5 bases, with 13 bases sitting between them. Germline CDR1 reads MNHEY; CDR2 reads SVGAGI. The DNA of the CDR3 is TGTGCCAGCAGTTACTCGAACAGGCCCGAGTATGGCTACACCTTC. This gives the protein CASSYSNRPEYGYTF.

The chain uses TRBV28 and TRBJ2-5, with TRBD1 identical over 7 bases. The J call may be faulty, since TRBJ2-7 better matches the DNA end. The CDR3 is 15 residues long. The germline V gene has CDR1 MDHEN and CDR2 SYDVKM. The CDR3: CASHTGRQGAYEQYF. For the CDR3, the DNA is TGTGCCAGCCACACGGGGCGCCAGGGGGCCTACGAGCAGTACTTC.

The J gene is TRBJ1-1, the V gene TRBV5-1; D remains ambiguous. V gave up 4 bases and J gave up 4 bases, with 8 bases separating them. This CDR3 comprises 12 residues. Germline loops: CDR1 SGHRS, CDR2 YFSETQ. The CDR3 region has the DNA TGCGCCAGCAGCGCGGGAGGCACTGAAGCTTTCTTT. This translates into CASSAGGTEAFF.

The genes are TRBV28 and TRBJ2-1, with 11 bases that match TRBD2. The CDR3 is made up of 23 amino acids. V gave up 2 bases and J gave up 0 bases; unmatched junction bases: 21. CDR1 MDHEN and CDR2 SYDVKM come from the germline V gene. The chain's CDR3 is CASSLEKGARPSGGPSSYNEQFF. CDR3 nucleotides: TGTGCCAGCAGTTTAGAGAAGGGGGCCCGCCCTAGCGGGGGGCCGAGCTCCTACAATGAGCAGTTCTTC.